The source of this TCR beta chain is a study of cytomegalovirus exposure and HLA in healthy donors. Study-level findings and limits: A prior analysis recorded that most TCR beta V segments were productive about 87% or about 30% of the time.

The PCR contained 60 Vbeta and 13 Jbeta primers. Profiled with immunoSEQ multiplex PCR; TCRdb holds only in-frame clones, not every one. The table lists 90,000 to 130,000 clones. Regarding this clone: Its antigen remains unknown.

Germline loops: CDR1 LGHNA, CDR2 YNFKEQ. V was trimmed by 4 bases and J by 2 bases, leaving 6 bases between them. The CDR3 consists of 12 residues. The source is a man aged 40-49 years in good health and CMV-seropositive. Sequencing was done on a sample of PBMCs. This chain uses TRBV4-2 with TRBJ2-7; TRBD1 might be the D (6 bases). The CDR3 DNA reads TGTGCCAGCAGCCGGGACACCTACGAGCAGTACTTC. This gives the protein CASSRDTYEQYF.